This passage covers 32 T cell receptor beta chains from one sample sequenced in a study of blood T cell repertoires in COVID-19. Produced via immunoSEQ multiplex PCR; TCRdb's table is partial and in-frame only. The profile covers roughly 68,000 clones, with 70% to 90% appearing a single time and 3.4% taken by the ten largest. Sample: peripheral blood. The receptors come from a woman aged 45-65 years with COVID-19, enrolled during active disease.

The chain combines TRBV27 with TRBJ2-7; 13 nucleotides align to TRBD2. The germline CDR1 and CDR2 sequences are MNHEY and SMNVEV (reference sequence). Losses at the gene ends were 5 bases for V and 2 bases for J; bases not matched to a gene: 12. The CDR3 totals 18 residues. The CDR3 DNA sequence: TGTGCCAGCAGTCCCGGTCGTAAAGGACTAGCGGGAGCCTACGAGCAGTACTTC. As protein: CASSPGRKGLAGAYEQYF.

The rearrangement links TRBV27 to TRBJ2-2; no clear D gene. The ends were cut back, 0 bases at V and 1 base at J, with 6 bases in the middle. Germline CDR1 is MNHEY and CDR2 is SMNVEV (reference sequence). The CDR3 runs 15 residues. CDR3 nucleotides: TGTGCCAGCAGTTTATCTCTCGGGAACACCGGGGAGCTGTTTTTT. Its translation is CASSLSLGNTGELFF.

J is TRBJ2-7 and V is TRBV11-2; D uncertain. This CDR3 spans 14 amino acids. Germline values: CDR1 SGHAT, CDR2 FQNNGV. V was cut by 5 bases and J by 2 bases, with 13 bases left in between. In nucleotides, the CDR3 is TGTGCCAGCAGCCCGCACCCTTCGGCCTACGAGCAGTACTTC. The encoded protein is CASSPHPSAYEQYF.

The chain recombines TRBV28 with TRBJ2-7; tentative D call: TRBD1 (5 bases). The germline V and J ends were trimmed by 3 bases and 5 bases, with 11 bases remaining between them. CDR3 size: 13 residues. Germline values: CDR1 MDHEN, CDR2 SYDVKM. CDR3 residues: CASSFKGSHEQYF. The CDR3 bases are TGTGCCAGCAGTTTTAAGGGGTCCCACGAGCAGTACTTC.

The J gene is TRBJ2-5, the V gene TRBV7-9, with 9 bases that match TRBD2. This CDR3 spans 15 amino acids. The V gene end was trimmed by 5 bases and the J gene end by 2 bases; junction bases not matched to a gene: 6. The germline gives CDR1 SEHNR, CDR2 FQNEAQ (reference sequence). The CDR3 here is CASSHSGGEQETQYF. The CDR3 DNA reads as TGTGCCAGCAGCCATAGCGGGGGCGAACAAGAGACCCAGTACTTC.

V gene TRBV14 combines with J gene TRBJ2-3, with TRBD2 as a possible D gene (5 bases). The germline gives CDR1 SGHDN, CDR2 FVKESK. V shed 0 bases and J shed 0 bases, with 10 bases lying between them. The length of the CDR3 is 16 residues. CDR3 protein: CASSQDRSGSTDTQYF. The DNA for the CDR3 is TGTGCCAGCAGCCAAGATCGGAGCGGAAGCACAGATACGCAGTATTTT.

This chain connects TRBV19 to TRBJ2-1, with 8 bases aligning to TRBD1. The CDR3 has 14 amino acids. In germline, CDR1 is LNHDA, CDR2 SQIVND (reference sequence). V was clipped by 3 bases and J by 8 bases; unmatched bases: 6. The CDR3 DNA reads TGTGCCAGTAGTATTAGGACAGGGTTCGATGAGCAGTTCTTC. Residues: CASSIRTGFDEQFF.

The rearrangement uses TRBV6-2 or TRBV6-3 and TRBJ2-2; a possible D gene is TRBD2 (5 bases). Trimming shortened V by 0 bases and J by 1 base, and 6 bases separated the two germline ends. This CDR3 has 15 residues. Germline V gene data show CDR1 as MNHEY and CDR2 as SVGEGT. CDR3 DNA: TGTGCCAGCAGTTACTCTAGCGAGAACACCGGGGAGCTGTTTTTT. Protein sequence: CASSYSSENTGELFF.

The CDR3 sequence is CSVEDGQRNEKLFF. CDR3 coding DNA: TGCAGCGTTGAAGATGGACAGAGGAATGAAAAACTGTTTTTT. The rearrangement uses TRBV29-1 and TRBJ1-4, with D maybe TRBD1 (6 bases). The V and J ends lost 0 bases and 5 bases respectively, with 10 bases between them. The CDR3 is 14 amino acids. Germline CDR1 and CDR2: SQVTM and ANQGSEA.

The genes are TRBV7-6 and TRBJ2-1; 7 nucleotides agree with TRBD2. With 5 bases clipped from V and 3 bases from J, the junction kept 7 bases outside the gene matches. Looked up from germline, CDR1 is SGHVS and CDR2 is FNYEAQ. This CDR3 region has 15 residues. CDR3 nucleotides: TGTGCCAGCAGCCTCGCGGGAGTGAGCTACAATGAGCAGTTCTTC. The encoded protein is CASSLAGVSYNEQFF.

The chain links TRBV5-1 to TRBJ2-7; the D gene is possibly TRBD2 (6 bases). The germline CDR1 and CDR2 sequences are SGHRS and YFSETQ. The CDR3 spans 14 residues. Trimming cost V 0 bases and J 6 bases, with 13 bases left between them. CDR3 bases: TGCGCCAGCAGCTTGGGCGGAGGGTTCGGCGAGCAGTACTTC. Its protein is CASSLGGGFGEQYF. The variable domain in full, completed from reference TRBV5-1 and TRBJ2-7, reads KAGVTQTPRYLIKTRGQQVTLSCSPISGHRSVSWYQQTPGQGLQFLFEYFSETQRNKGNFPGRFSGRQFSNSRSEMNVSTLELGDSALYLCASSLGGGFGEQYFGPGTRLTVT.

The chain combines TRBV7-9 with TRBJ1-5; 8 nucleotides match TRBD1. CDR1 is SEHNR, CDR2 FQNEAQ, per germline (reference sequence). Germline trimming cut 5 bases from V and 3 bases from J; bases unmatched to any gene: 6. The CDR3 extends over 15 amino acids. CDR3 coding DNA: TGTGCCAGCAGCAGCCGGGACAGGCCCAATCAGCCCCAGCATTTT. Translating it yields CASSSRDRPNQPQHF.

V gene TRBV7-9 combines with J gene TRBJ1-3; no firm D call. V was trimmed by 4 bases and J by 9 bases, leaving 10 bases between them. From germline, CDR1 is SEHNR and CDR2 FQNEAQ (reference sequence). The CDR3 has 12 amino acids. The CDR3 DNA sequence: TGTGCCAGCAGCTCGGAGACTAGCACCATATATTTT. Translation gives CASSSETSTIYF.

This rearrangement joins TRBV5-4 to TRBJ2-1; D not certain. CDR1 is SGHNT, CDR2 YYREEE, per germline (reference sequence). Trimming took 0 bases from V and 8 from J, leaving 12 bases between them. The CDR3 totals 14 residues. The CDR3 DNA sequence: TGTGCCAGCAGCTTGGACCCCGGGTGGGATGAGCAGTTCTTC. This gives the protein CASSLDPGWDEQFF. Variable domain in full (rest from reference TRBV5-4 and TRBJ2-1): ETGVTQSPTHLIKTRGQQVTLRCSSQSGHNTVSWYQQALGQGPQFIFQYYREEENGRGNFPPRFSGLQFPNYSSELNVNALELDDSALYLCASSLDPGWDEQFFGPGTRLTVL.

This chain connects TRBV7-2 to TRBJ2-5, with 8 bases that match TRBD2. V trimming: 3 bases; J trimming: 4 bases; junction bases outside the gene matches: 4. Germline CDR1 reads SGHTA; CDR2 reads FQGNSA. This CDR3 is built from 14 residues. CDR3: CASSFRSGRETQYF. Written as DNA, the CDR3 is TGTGCCAGCAGCTTTCGCAGCGGGAGAGAGACCCAGTACTTC.

This chain uses TRBV6-2 or TRBV6-3 with TRBJ2-7, with TRBD2 as a possible D gene (5 bases). CDR3 length: 14 residues. V was clipped by 2 bases and J by 3 bases, with 11 bases between them. Per the germline V gene, CDR1 is MNHEY and CDR2 is SVGEGT. CDR3 amino acids: CASSYPGLNYEQYF. The CDR3 DNA reads TGTGCCAGCAGTTACCCCGGACTCAACTACGAGCAGTACTTC.

Turning to this clone: Additional DNA sequences in this sample encode the identical CDR3. The V call is TRBV12-3 or TRBV12-4, the J call TRBJ2-7; D remains ambiguous. V lost 6 bases and J lost 3, with 6 bases in between. CDR3 length: 11 amino acids. The chain's CDR3 is CASSPGYEQYF. Here the CDR3 DNA reads TGTGCCAGCAGCCCCGGCTACGAGCAGTACTTC.

As DNA, the CDR3 is TGTGCCACCAGTTTTGGGCCTCTAGCGGGAGGGCCCAACACCGGGGAGCTGTTTTTT. Residues: CATSFGPLAGGPNTGELFF. V usage is TRBV24-1 and J usage is TRBJ2-2; 12 bases map to TRBD2. From germline, CDR1 is KGHDR and CDR2 SFDVKD. The CDR3 extends over 19 amino acids. V shed 6 bases and J 2 bases; nucleotides not matched to a gene: 12.

In this sample, this clone turned up once. This chain uses TRBV7-2 with TRBJ2-5, with 8 bases fitting TRBD2. The CDR3 totals 17 residues. With V trimmed by 5 bases and J by 5 bases, 16 bases remained unmatched. The V gene's germline CDR1 is SGHTA and CDR2 FQGNSA. This chain's CDR3 is CASSIWAVTGGPETQYF. DNA of the CDR3: TGTGCCAGCAGCATATGGGCCGTTACGGGAGGGCCCGAGACCCAGTACTTC. Supplemented by reference TRBV7-2 and TRBJ2-5, the full variable domain reads GAGVSQSPSNKVTEKGKDVELRCDPISGHTALYWYRQSLGQGLEFLIYFQGNSAPDKSGLPSDRFSAERTGGSVSTLTIQRTQQEDSAVYLCASSIWAVTGGPETQYFGPGTRLLVL.

The chain joins TRBV29-1 to TRBJ2-1, with unresolved D. V lost 2 bases to trimming and J lost 9 bases, with 5 bases between them. CDR1 and CDR2 (germline): SQVTM, ANQGSEA. The CDR3 sequence is 10 residues long. The chain's CDR3 is CSVEQIEQFF. DNA of the CDR3: TGCAGCGTTGAACAGATTGAGCAGTTCTTC.

This chain joins TRBV4-1 and TRBJ1-3; D remains ambiguous. The CDR3 is 15 amino acids. CDR1 MGHRA and CDR2 YSYEKL come from the germline V gene. Trimming pared 3 bases from V and 4 bases from J, leaving 13 bases between. The CDR3 region is CASSQDGRRGNTIYF. For the CDR3, the DNA is TGCGCCAGCAGCCAGGACGGGAGGCGGGGAAACACCATATATTTT.

CDR3 DNA sequence: TGTGCCAGCAGCACTGGGACTGAATCCCCCTACGAGCAGTACTTC. Translation gives CASSTGTESPYEQYF. The chain joins TRBV21-1 to TRBJ2-7; the tabulated D call, TRBD2, remains unverified against the DNA. TRBV21-1 is deemed a pseudogene. The CDR3 sequence is 15 residues long.

The V and J genes are TRBV2 and TRBJ2-3; D is perhaps TRBD2 (5 bases). With 11 bases removed from V and 1 base from J, the gap between germline ends came to 10 bases. Looked up from germline, CDR1 is SNHLY and CDR2 is FYNNEI. The CDR3 extends over 12 amino acids. As DNA, the CDR3 is TGTGCCTGCGAGGGAGGCACAGATACGCAGTATTTT. Its translation is CACEGGTDTQYF.

V gene TRBV5-4 combines with J gene TRBJ2-4, with D possibly TRBD2 on 5 matching bases. Germline CDR1 is SGHNT and CDR2 is YYREEE (reference sequence). The CDR3 runs to 15 residues. V was shortened by 4 bases and J by 2 bases, with 13 bases between the two germline ends. DNA of the CDR3: TGTGCCAGCAGCCTTGAGCCCGGGACCAAAAACATTCAGTACTTC. It specifies CASSLEPGTKNIQYF.

The V gene is TRBV5-4, the J gene TRBJ1-1; TRBD1 is a possible D gene (5 bases). V lost 5 bases to trimming and J lost 0 bases, with 14 bases between them. Germline V lookup: CDR1 SGHNT, CDR2 YYREEE (reference sequence). The CDR3 loop spans 15 amino acids. CDR3 amino acids: CASRPPGQMNTEAFF. CDR3 sequence (DNA): TGTGCCAGCAGACCACCAGGGCAGATGAACACTGAAGCTTTCTTT.

This chain links TRBV11-1 with TRBJ2-1; 8 bases are shared with TRBD1. The ends lost 5 bases at V and 5 bases at J; junction bases unmatched: 8. From germline, CDR1 is SGHAT and CDR2 FQDESV (reference sequence). There are 15 residues in the CDR3. DNA for the CDR3: TGTGCCAGCAGCCCCGACAGGGGACCCCACAATGAGCAGTTCTTC. This gives the protein CASSPDRGPHNEQFF.

A single count supports this clone. CDR3: CASSSYFGLADTYEQYF. DNA of the CDR3: TGTGCCAGCAGCTCGTACTTCGGGCTAGCGGACACCTACGAGCAGTACTTC. The chain carries TRBV7-2 and TRBJ2-7; 7 bases fit TRBD2. The CDR3 is made up of 17 amino acids. CDR1 is SGHTA, CDR2 FQGNSA, per germline. V was pared by 4 bases and J by 2 bases, with 14 bases of the junction left unmatched.

The J gene is TRBJ2-3, the V gene TRBV6-6, with D maybe TRBD2 (6 bases). V was cut by 6 bases and J by 4 bases, with 11 bases left in between. The germline V gene has CDR1 MNHNY and CDR2 SVGAGI (reference sequence). The CDR3 spans 13 residues. The CDR3, as DNA: TGTGCCAGCAGGCGGCGGGACTCAGATACGCAGTATTTT. It yields the protein CASRRRDSDTQYF.

J is TRBJ1-5 and V is TRBV7-2, with D perhaps matching TRBD1 (5 bases). The CDR3 consists of 16 residues. Germline CDR1 SGHTA, CDR2 FQGNSA. Trimming removed 5 bases at V and 6 bases at J, with 20 bases between. Written as DNA, the CDR3 is TGTGCCAGCAGCCTAAGGGTGACAGCTCTGGCTCAGCCCCAGCATTTT. As protein: CASSLRVTALAQPQHF.

This clone has just a few counts. The chain couples TRBV2 to TRBJ1-5; 8 bases are shared with TRBD1. The V and J ends lost 6 bases and 12 bases, in that order; junction bases with no gene match: 7. Germline CDR1 SNHLY, CDR2 FYNNEI. This CDR3 spans 12 amino acids. The CDR3 region is CASRPADRDQHF. The CDR3 region has the DNA TGTGCCAGCAGACCCGCGGACAGGGACCAGCATTTT.

The V gene is TRBV5-6, the J gene TRBJ1-5; 7 nucleotides match TRBD1. V was pared by 0 bases and J by 6 bases, with 12 bases of the junction left unmatched. Germline-derived CDR1 and CDR2 are SGHDT and YYEEEE. This CDR3 spans 17 amino acids. CDR3 protein: CASSLVKGGVVGQPQHF. The CDR3 DNA reads TGTGCCAGCAGCTTGGTTAAAGGGGGCGTTGTGGGTCAGCCCCAGCATTTT. The full variable domain, in which reference TRBV5-6 and TRBJ1-5 provide the parts outside the CDR3, is DAGVTQSPTHLIKTRGQQVTLRCSPKSGHDTVSWYQQALGQGPQFIFQYYEEEERQRGNFPDRFSGHQFPNYSSELNVNALLLGDSALYLCASSLVKGGVVGQPQHFGDGTRLSIL.

J is TRBJ1-1 and V is TRBV3-1 (or the pseudogene TRBV3-2), with D possibly being TRBD1 (5 bases). V was shortened by 3 bases and J by 5 bases, with 22 bases between the two germline ends. Germline CDR1 is LGHDT and CDR2 is YNNKEL (reference sequence). The CDR3 length is 17 residues. CDR3 nucleotide sequence: TGTGCCAGCAGCCAGGGAGGGGCAGGGCGGTTGTATACTGAAGCTTTCTTT. Translation: CASSQGGAGRLYTEAFF.